This T cell receptor (beta chain) is drawn from a study of molecular identifiers for immune sequencing clone quantification (dated by TCRdb to 2017 to 2018). About the investigation overall: For a replicate experiment, RNA from 20,000 or 100,000 naive CD8 T cells was divided into five aliquots, and four of the five aliquots were sequenced. CD8 T cells were used in a methods study to benchmark molecular-identifier clustering-based TCR repertoire sequencing (MIDCIRS) and TCR RNA copy counting. Broad study findings and their caveats: Highly expanded clone sizes could be underestimated because identical TCR molecules may share a barcode. When barcode sub-clustering was left out, chimeric consensus sequences inflated TCR diversity, with chimeras reaching as high as 47%. Spiked-in Jurkat TCR RNA equal to a single cell's worth was reported to be detectable even within one million naive CD8 T cells. Modeling estimated 2.5 to 3.5 recovered TCR RNA copies per cell, compared with about ten by digital PCR, which implies roughly 29% capture efficiency. Clones above 20 RNA copies held over 98% of molecules in CMV-specific effector cells but under 1% in naive cells. The naive libraries included spiked-in Jurkat TCR RNA (about 9 copies' worth), and this Jurkat TCR RNA is not part of the donor repertoire.

Note on this clonotype: The specificity of this receptor is unknown. Base qualities are not provided; no much larger clone lies one nucleotide away.

The receptor library was made with PCR. For sequencing, an Illumina HiSeq 4000 was employed. Preparation of bulk TCR libraries followed a previously described approach, with the TCR primers listed in Table S5. Purification of total RNA was performed with the Qiagen AllPrep DNA/RNA kit. Before analysis, reads from multiple sequencing runs of the same library were pooled. For the original study's pipeline: Reads were retained only if their TCR constant sequence matched exactly, and those retained reads were trimmed to 150 nt and grouped according to their 12-nt molecular barcodes. Reads within each barcode group were sub-clustered using a 15% Levenshtein threshold, and quality-weighted consensus sequences were constructed for each RNA molecule. Non-functional sequences were removed, as were lower-count sequences one edit away from another. Based on a fit of two negative binomial distributions, barcode sub-clusters having less than 20% of the maximum read count were discarded. TCRdb's own reprocessing of the public reads used fastp at Q25 and MiXCR and kept productive beta chains. Rows with a matching CDR3 protein are joined into one entry that keeps the most common DNA and genes. The V and J calls shown here were made by TCRdb, not taken from the authors' results. The sample contains about half a million distinct CDR3 sequences, about 21% of them found a single time. The top ten clonotypes cover more than 0.8% of the sample.

The germline V gene (reference sequence) yields MNHEY for CDR1 and SMNVEV for CDR2. Taken from cysteine to phenylalanine, the CDR3 has 15 residues. Kept here is only the CDR3 DNA, which spans 45 bases and is read in frame from base 1. V lost 3 bases and J lost 7 bases, and the count of bases not matched to a germline gene is 12. Libraries of naive CD8 T cells were generated from roughly 21,000 to 960,000 sorted cells, with 10%, 30% or 50% of the purified RNA used. Naive CD8 T cells, defined as CD8+CD4-CCR7+CD45RA+, were FACS-sorted into RLT Plus buffer on a BD FACSAria II. To test detection sensitivity, Jurkat RNA equal to around 11 TCR copies was added to samples of about 20,000-1,000,000 naive CD8 T cells. CD8 T cells were enriched with RosetteSep CD8+ T Cell Enrichment Cocktail and Ficoll-Paque, followed by ACK red cell lysis.

The source material was naive CD8+ T cells from blood, with Jurkat cell RNA spiked in. The sample's cell subset or site, from its label and the paper: FACS-sorted CD8+CD4-CCR7+CD45RA+ naive T cells. This clonotype was sampled from a human donor in good health. Some libraries in this study had Jurkat cell RNA spiked in. The V and J segments used are TRBV27 and TRBJ2-7; TRBD2 matches 7 bases in the middle. The CDR3 amino acid sequence is: CASSFTSAYLGEQYF. The nucleotides read TGTGCCAGCAGTTTTACTAGCGCCTACCTAGGGGAGCAGTACTTC.